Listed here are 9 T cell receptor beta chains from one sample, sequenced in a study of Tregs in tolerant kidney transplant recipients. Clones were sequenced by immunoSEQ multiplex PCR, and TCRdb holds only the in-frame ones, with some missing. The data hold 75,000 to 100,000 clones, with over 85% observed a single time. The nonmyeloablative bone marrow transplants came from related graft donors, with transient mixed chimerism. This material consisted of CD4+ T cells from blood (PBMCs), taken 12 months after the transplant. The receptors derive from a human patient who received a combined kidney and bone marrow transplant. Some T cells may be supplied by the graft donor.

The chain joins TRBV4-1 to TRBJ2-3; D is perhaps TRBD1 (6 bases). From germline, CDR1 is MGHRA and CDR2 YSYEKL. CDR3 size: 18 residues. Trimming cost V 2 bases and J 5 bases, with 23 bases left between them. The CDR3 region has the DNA TGCGCCAGCAGCCAACAGGGGTATACCCCTCAACGGGGAGATACGCAGTATTTT. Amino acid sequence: CASSQQGYTPQRGDTQYF.

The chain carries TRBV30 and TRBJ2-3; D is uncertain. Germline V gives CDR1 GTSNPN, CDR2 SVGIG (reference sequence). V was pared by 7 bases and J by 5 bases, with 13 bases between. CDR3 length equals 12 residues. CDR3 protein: CASTESGDTQYF. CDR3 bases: TGTGCCTCCACTGAGTCGGGAGATACGCAGTATTTT.

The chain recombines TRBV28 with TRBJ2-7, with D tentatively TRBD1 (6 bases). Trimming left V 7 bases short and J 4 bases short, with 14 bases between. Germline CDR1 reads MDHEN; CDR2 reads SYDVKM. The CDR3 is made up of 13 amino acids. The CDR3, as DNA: TGTGCCAGCACTGGACAGCCCCGATACGAGCAGTACTTC. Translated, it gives CASTGQPRYEQYF.

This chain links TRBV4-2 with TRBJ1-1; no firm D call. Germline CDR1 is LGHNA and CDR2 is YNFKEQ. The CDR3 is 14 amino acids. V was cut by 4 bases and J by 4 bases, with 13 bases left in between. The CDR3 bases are TGTGCCAGCAGCCCCCGGTTGCCTCTCACTGAAGCTTTCTTT. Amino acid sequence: CASSPRLPLTEAFF.

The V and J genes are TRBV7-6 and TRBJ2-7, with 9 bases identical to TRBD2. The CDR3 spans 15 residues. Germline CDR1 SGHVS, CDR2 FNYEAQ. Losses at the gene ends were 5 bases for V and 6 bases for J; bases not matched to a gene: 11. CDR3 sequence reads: CASSRTGTSSFEQYF. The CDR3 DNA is TGTGCCAGCAGCCGAACCGGGACTAGCTCTTTCGAGCAGTACTTC.

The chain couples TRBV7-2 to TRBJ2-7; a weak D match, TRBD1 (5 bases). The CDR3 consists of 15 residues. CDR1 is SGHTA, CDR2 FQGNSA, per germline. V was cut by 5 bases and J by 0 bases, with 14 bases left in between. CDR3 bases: TGTGCCAGCAGCCTTGGCTGGGGCAGCTCCTACGAGCAGTACTTC. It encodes CASSLGWGSSYEQYF.

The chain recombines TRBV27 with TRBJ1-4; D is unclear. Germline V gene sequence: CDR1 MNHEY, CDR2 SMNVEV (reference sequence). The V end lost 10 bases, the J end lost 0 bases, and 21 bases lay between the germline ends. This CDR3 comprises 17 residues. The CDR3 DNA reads TGTGCCACTGGGAGTTTCTTCGGTCCTGCAACTAATGAAAAACTGTTTTTT. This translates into CATGSFFGPATNEKLFF.

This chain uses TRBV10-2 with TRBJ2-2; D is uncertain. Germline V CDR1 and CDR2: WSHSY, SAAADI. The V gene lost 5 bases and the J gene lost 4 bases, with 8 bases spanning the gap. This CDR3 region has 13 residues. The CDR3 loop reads CASSRAGTGELFF. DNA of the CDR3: TGCGCCAGCAGTCGAGCTGGCACCGGGGAGCTGTTTTTT.

The CDR3 bases are TGTGCCAGCAGCCAATGGGGGGGGGACACTGAAGCTTTCTTT. Its translation: CASSQWGGDTEAFF. J is TRBJ1-1 and V is TRBV4-2; D is perhaps TRBD1 (5 bases). The CDR3 is made up of 14 amino acids. V dropped 2 bases and J dropped 3 bases, with 10 bases sitting between them. Germline values: CDR1 LGHNA, CDR2 YNFKEQ.